Below, one T cell receptor beta chain is given with its context. This sample is part of a study of blood T cell repertoires in COVID-19. As for the study in general: COVID-19 samples collected from the United States, Italy and Spain covered acute and convalescent phases. Sample material is recorded as cDNA or gDNA derived from T cells, B-cell-depleted T cells, or PBMCs.

Repertoires were generated with immunoSEQ multiplex PCR, while TCRdb's copy carries only in-frame clones and drops some. The sample holds 150,000 to 200,000 clones, 60% to 85% seen once. This CDR3 spans 14 amino acids. Trimming took 3 bases from V and 0 from J; bases not matched to a gene: 2. The V gene's germline CDR1 is SGHAT and CDR2 FQNNGV. The sequence was collected from a man in his sixties with active or convalescent COVID-19. V gene TRBV11-2 combines with J gene TRBJ2-7, with 7 bases that match TRBD1. Sequencing was done on a sample of peripheral blood. CDR3 amino acids: CASSFAGGSYEQYF. The CDR3 nucleotides read TGTGCCAGCAGCTTCGCAGGGGGCTCCTACGAGCAGTACTTC.